This T cell receptor (beta chain) was found in a study of cytomegalovirus exposure and HLA in healthy donors. Germline lookup yields CDR1 MDHEN and CDR2 SYDVKM. The CDR3 length is 15 residues. Trimming removed 8 bases from V and 0 bases from J; junction bases left unmatched: 9. This PCR relied on a set of 60 Vbeta primers and 13 Jbeta primers. The table came from immunoSEQ multiplex PCR; TCRdb's copy has only in-frame clones and leaves some out. The sample gives 90,000 to 150,000 clones, 77% of which show up once; approximately 11% is in the top ten. Specimen: PBMCs. The chain links TRBV28 to TRBJ1-2; 7 nucleotides line up with TRBD1. The sequence derives from a man aged 35-49 years in good health and CMV-seropositive. CDR3 in amino acids: CASQGPTGTNYGYTF. For the CDR3, the DNA is TGTGCCAGCCAGGGACCGACAGGGACTAACTATGGCTACACCTTC.